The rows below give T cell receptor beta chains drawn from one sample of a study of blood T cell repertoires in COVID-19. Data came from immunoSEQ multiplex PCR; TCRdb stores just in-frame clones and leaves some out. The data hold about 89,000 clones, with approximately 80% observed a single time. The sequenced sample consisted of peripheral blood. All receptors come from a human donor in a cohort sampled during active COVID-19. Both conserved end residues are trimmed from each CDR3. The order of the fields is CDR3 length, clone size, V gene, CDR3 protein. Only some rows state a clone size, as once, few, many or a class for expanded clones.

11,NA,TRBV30,AWSSGGAYGYT
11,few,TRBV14,ASSQAGNQPQH
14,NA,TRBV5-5,ASSPTSGWDTDTQY
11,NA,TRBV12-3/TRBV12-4,ASKRGTGGGYT
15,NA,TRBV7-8,ASTRRAIVGVWETQY
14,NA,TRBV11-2,ASSLGLADTPYEQY
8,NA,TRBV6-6,ASRGQAQY
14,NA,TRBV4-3,ASSQERSSYNSPLH
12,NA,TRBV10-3,AISLTSGRYEQF
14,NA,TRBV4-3,ASSQRPGQDYNEQF
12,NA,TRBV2,ASKSLPSNQPQH
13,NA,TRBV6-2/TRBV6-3,ASNPQAQGPQPQH
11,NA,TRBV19,ASSTQGWETQY
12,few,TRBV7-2,ASSGRPGRETQY
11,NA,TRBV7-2,ASSGQGSTEAF
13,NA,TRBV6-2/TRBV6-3,ASSPQGARFNEQF
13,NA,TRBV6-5,ASSLEAGRRNEQF
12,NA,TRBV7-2,ASTPSGSRETQY
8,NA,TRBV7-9,ASSTKEQY
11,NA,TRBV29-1,SVETGSSYEQY